A few counts support the clone carrying this TCR beta chain. What it binds is not known. The data derive from a study of T-cell memory formation after mild COVID-19. Whole-study context: TCR clusters were mostly confined to one donor each.

Constant-segment primers were used for 5'RACE, and the resulting TCR alpha and TCR beta cDNA libraries carried sample barcodes and UMIs. TCRdb re-derived calls from the 5' RACE reads in MiXCR, one entry per CDR3 protein. The sample carries around 110,000 distinct CDR3 sequences, roughly 12% recorded once. Whole-study results and caveats: Pre-infection memory harbored some responding clones, suggesting cross-reactive memory joined.

Germline assignment: CDR1 SEHNR and CDR2 FQNEAQ (reference sequence). The CDR3 extends over 17 amino acids. Trimming took 5 bases from V and 7 from J; bases not matched to a gene: 17. This rearrangement joins TRBV7-9 to TRBJ2-1; 7 nucleotides line up with TRBD2. This receptor was taken from an adult woman who had mild COVID-19 (a few samples of this study predate the infection). Cell type and time point are not known. The source material was PBMCs or a T cell subset sorted from them (not recorded which). The CDR3 region has the DNA TGTGCCAGCAGCACCACCCCGGGACTACGAGGTTGGAATGAGCAGTTCTTC. It yields the protein CASSTTPGLRGWNEQFF.